The 30 T cell receptor beta chains in this list originate from one sample, sequenced in a study of blood T cell repertoires in COVID-19. The repertoire was sequenced with immunoSEQ multiplex PCR; TCRdb's copy has only in-frame clones and lacks some. This sample has around 300,000 clones; around 90% occur once, and the top ten carry less than 2%. Source material: PBMCs or T cells enriched from blood (not recorded which). These receptors were collected from a woman under 30 with acute COVID-19.

The rearrangement joins TRBV5-1 to TRBJ2-2; 7 bases map to TRBD1. CDR3 size: 19 residues. Looked up from germline, CDR1 is SGHRS and CDR2 is YFSETQ. V lost 3 bases and J lost 3; bases outside the gene matches: 17. In nucleotides, the CDR3 is TGCGCCAGCAGCTCGACAGGGCCAGGCGGAGTAAGTCACACCGGGGAGCTGTTTTTT. The encoded protein is CASSSTGPGGVSHTGELFF.

This rearrangement joins TRBV28 to TRBJ2-7; 9 bases agree with TRBD1. Germline V gene lookup returns CDR1 MDHEN and CDR2 SYDVKM. This CDR3 spans 15 amino acids. V dropped 4 bases and J dropped 2; count of bases not matched to a gene: 6. In DNA form, the CDR3 reads TGTGCCAGCAGTTCCGTGGACAGGGGTCCCTACGAGCAGTACTTC. This translates into CASSSVDRGPYEQYF.

J is TRBJ1-1 and V is TRBV18; TRBD1 matches 11 bases. The CDR3 is made up of 22 amino acids. Trimming took 1 base from V and 1 from J; bases not matched to a gene: 20. CDR1 is KGHSH, CDR2 LQKENI, per germline. CDR3 DNA sequence: TGTGCCAGCTCACCACTATCGGACGGACAGGGGGCTTGGCTTAAAGGGAACACTGAAGCTTTCTTT. As protein: CASSPLSDGQGAWLKGNTEAFF. The full variable domain, in which reference TRBV18 and TRBJ1-1 provide the parts outside the CDR3, is NAGVMQNPRHLVRRRGQEARLRCSPMKGHSHVYWYRQLPEEGLKFMVYLQKENIIDESGMPKERFSAEFPKEGPSILRIQQVVRGDSAAYFCASSPLSDGQGAWLKGNTEAFFGQGTRLTVV.

The chain combines TRBV29-1 with TRBJ2-2; 7 nucleotides match TRBD1. In germline, CDR1 is SQVTM, CDR2 ANQGSEA. CDR3 size: 15 residues. After removal of 7 bases from V and 0 bases from J, the junction contained 8 bases not matched to a gene. The CDR3: CSARDGQANTGELFF. CDR3 DNA: TGCAGCGCTAGGGACGGACAGGCGAACACCGGGGAGCTGTTTTTT.

The gene calls are TRBV15 and TRBJ2-7, with 8 bases matching TRBD1. The V and J ends lost 2 bases and 0 bases, in that order; junction bases with no gene match: 18. Per germline, CDR1 LNHNV and CDR2 YYDKDF (reference sequence). The CDR3 is 20 amino acids. CDR3 in amino acids: CATSRRSRDRRTLVSYEQYF. For the CDR3, the DNA is TGTGCCACCAGCAGAAGGAGTCGGGACAGGAGAACCTTAGTCTCCTACGAGCAGTACTTC.

V gene TRBV28 combines with J gene TRBJ2-4; 8 nucleotides line up with TRBD1. The germline gives CDR1 MDHEN, CDR2 SYDVKM. The CDR3 length is 15 residues. The J segment lost 6 bases and the V segment lost 3 bases, leaving 7 bases of the junction unmatched. The CDR3 nucleotides read TGTGCCAGCAGTTTGTCGGGACAGGCGCGAAACATTCAGTACTTC. Translated, it gives CASSLSGQARNIQYF.

The J gene is TRBJ1-2, the V gene TRBV27, with a possible D match to TRBD1 (6 bases). V was cut by 8 bases and J by 5 bases, with 15 bases left in between. Per germline, CDR1 MNHEY and CDR2 SMNVEV (reference sequence). This CDR3 has 13 amino acids. As DNA, the CDR3 is TGTGCCAGCGGTGGCACCCAGGGGTATGGCTACACCTTC. Its translation is CASGGTQGYGYTF.

The CDR3 loop reads CASSPLAGGNYEQYF. The DNA of the CDR3 is TGTGCCAGCAGCCCCCTAGCGGGAGGGAACTACGAGCAGTACTTC. The chain uses TRBV14 and TRBJ2-7; TRBD2 matches 12 bases. This CDR3 has 15 amino acids. Germline CDR1 reads SGHDN; CDR2 reads FVKESK. V lost 4 bases, J lost 3 bases, and 4 bases stayed unmatched.

This chain joins TRBV3-1 (or the pseudogene TRBV3-2) and TRBJ2-1; 9 positions match TRBD1. After removal of 6 bases from V and 2 bases from J, the junction contained 8 bases not matched to a gene. The germline V gene has CDR1 LGHDT and CDR2 YNNKEL (reference sequence). This CDR3 contains 16 residues. CDR3 DNA sequence: TGTGCCAGCAGGGGGACCGGGACAGGGCCCTACAATGAGCAGTTCTTC. It is translated as CASRGTGTGPYNEQFF.

The chain uses TRBV3-1 (or the pseudogene TRBV3-2) and TRBJ2-3; possibly TRBD2 for D (6 bases). This CDR3 is built from 17 residues. Deletions cut 4 bases from V and 4 bases from J, with 21 bases between. The germline gives CDR1 LGHDT, CDR2 YNNKEL (reference sequence). This chain's CDR3 is CASSPFRREWESDTQYF. CDR3 in DNA: TGTGCCAGCAGCCCCTTTAGACGGGAGTGGGAGTCAGATACGCAGTATTTT.

V and J are TRBV12-3 or TRBV12-4 and TRBJ2-7, with a tentative D call TRBD2 (5 bases). This CDR3 has 13 amino acids. Trimming took off 3 bases at V and 6 bases at J, with 12 bases between the two ends. In DNA form, the CDR3 reads TGTGCCAGCAGTTTCGGACTCTCCAGCGAGCAGTACTTC. Protein: CASSFGLSSEQYF.

The V gene is TRBV21-1, the J gene TRBJ1-2; the table's D call, TRBD1, has no DNA check behind it. TRBV21-1 is given as a pseudogene. This CDR3 is built from 16 residues. In DNA, the CDR3 is TGTGCCAGCAGCAAAGCTGCAGTGTCGACTAACTATGGCTACACCTTC. Encoded protein: CASSKAAVSTNYGYTF.

V usage is TRBV7-2 and J usage is TRBJ2-7; the match to TRBD1 covers 11 bases. Germline V lookup: CDR1 SGHTA, CDR2 FQGNSA. The CDR3 spans 14 residues. Losses at the gene ends were 5 bases for V and 2 bases for J; bases not matched to a gene: 2. For the CDR3, the DNA is TGTGCCAGCAGCAAGGACAGGGGGCCCTACGAGCAGTACTTC. Protein sequence: CASSKDRGPYEQYF.

V and J are TRBV7-6 and TRBJ1-6, with a tentative D call TRBD1 (5 bases). The length of the CDR3 is 14 residues. Germline CDR1 reads SGHVS; CDR2 reads FNYEAQ. The V and J ends lost 5 bases and 10 bases respectively, with 15 bases between them. The CDR3 spells CASSHGGGQSPLHF. In DNA form, the CDR3 reads TGTGCCAGCAGCCACGGGGGAGGTCAATCACCCCTCCACTTT. The full variable domain, rest sourced from reference TRBV7-6 and TRBJ1-6, is GAGVSQSPRYKVTKRGQDVALRCDPISGHVSLYWYRQALGQGPEFLTYFNYEAQQDKSGLPNDRFSAERPEGSISTLTIQRTEQRDSAMYRCASSHGGGQSPLHFGNGTRLTVT.

The chain combines TRBV6-2 or TRBV6-3 with TRBJ1-5, with no clear D. CDR1 and CDR2 (germline): MNHEY, SVGEGT. V was pared by 2 bases and J by 3 bases, with 14 bases between. This CDR3 is 16 amino acids long. The CDR3 loop reads CASSYRRAGNNQPQHF. The DNA of the CDR3 is TGTGCCAGCAGTTACCGACGGGCGGGGAACAATCAGCCCCAGCATTTT.

This chain uses TRBV14 with TRBJ2-5; 9 bases map to TRBD1. With 5 bases clipped from V and 4 bases from J, the junction kept 17 bases outside the gene matches. Germline V CDR1 and CDR2: SGHDN, FVKESK. The CDR3 covers 18 residues. The CDR3 nucleotides read TGTGCCAGCAGCATGGACAGGGGAGCCCCGCGTTCAAGAGAGACCCAGTACTTC. Protein sequence: CASSMDRGAPRSRETQYF.

The chain is built from TRBV2 and TRBJ1-5; D is undetermined. Deletions cut 4 bases from V and 2 bases from J, with 12 bases between. The germline gives CDR1 SNHLY, CDR2 FYNNEI. The CDR3 runs 15 residues. DNA of the CDR3: TGTGCCAGCAGTGGGGAGGGTCTCGGCAATCAGCCCCAGCATTTT. It specifies CASSGEGLGNQPQHF.

The chain has TRBV28 and TRBJ1-4; 7 nucleotides agree with TRBD1. V gave up 1 base and J gave up 8 bases; unmatched junction bases: 4. Looked up from germline, CDR1 is MDHEN and CDR2 is SYDVKM. The CDR3 loop spans 14 amino acids. The CDR3 spells CASSLFRTGEKLFF. The CDR3 bases are TGTGCCAGCAGTTTATTCCGGACAGGAGAAAAACTGTTTTTT.

V usage is TRBV15 and J usage is TRBJ1-2; no definite D call. Trimming cost V 1 base and J 3 bases, with 18 bases left between them. This CDR3 spans 17 amino acids. CDR1 LNHNV and CDR2 YYDKDF come from the germline V gene (reference sequence). CDR3 in amino acids: CATSRGVEVPTYYGYTF. The CDR3 DNA follows: TGTGCCACCAGCAGAGGCGTGGAGGTCCCAACCTACTATGGCTACACCTTC.

This chain uses TRBV7-2 with TRBJ1-5; D is undetermined. The germline gives CDR1 SGHTA, CDR2 FQGNSA. The V end lost 5 bases, the J end lost 4 bases, and 12 bases lay between the germline ends. The CDR3 length is 14 residues. In DNA form, the CDR3 reads TGTGCCAGCAGCCCAAGCACGGGAAATCAGCCCCAGCATTTT. This sequence encodes CASSPSTGNQPQHF.

The chain has TRBV27 and TRBJ1-4, with D uncertain. Germline V gene data show CDR1 as MNHEY and CDR2 as SMNVEV (reference sequence). The length of the CDR3 is 12 residues. V lost 8 bases, J lost 4 bases, and 8 bases lay in between. The CDR3 DNA reads TGTGCCAGCCGGGATAATAATGAAAAACTGTTTTTT. Its protein product is CASRDNNEKLFF. Based on the CDR3 plus reference TRBV27 and TRBJ1-4, the full variable domain is EAQVTQNPRYLITVTGKKLTVTCSQNMNHEYMSWYRQDPGLGLRQIYYSMNVEVTDKGDVPEGYKVSRKEKRNFPLILESPSPNQTSLYFCASRDNNEKLFFGSGTQLSVL.

This sequence joins TRBV29-1 and TRBJ2-7; no clear D. The germline V gene encodes CDR1 SQVTM and CDR2 ANQGSEA. V was pared by 7 bases and J by 5 bases, with 18 bases between. This CDR3 region has 13 residues. The CDR3 DNA reads as TGCAGCGGTAGAAAATCCTCTTCCAACGAGCAGTACTTC. It translates to CSGRKSSSNEQYF.

This clone was counted ten times or more. The chain has TRBV7-2 and TRBJ2-6; D is possibly TRBD1 (6 bases). Germline CDR1 is SGHTA and CDR2 is FQGNSA. Trimming left V 3 bases short and J 0 bases short, with 12 bases between. This CDR3 has 17 amino acids. CDR3 bases: TGTGCCAGCAGCTTGGACAGCGTCCTCTCTGGGGCCAACGTCCTGACTTTC. Encoded protein: CASSLDSVLSGANVLTF.

CDR3 coding DNA: TGCGCCAGCAGGGAAGGACAAGGCCTAGCCTACGAGCAGTACTTC. Translation gives CASREGQGLAYEQYF. V is TRBV5-1 and J is TRBJ2-7; perhaps TRBD1 as D (5 bases). This CDR3 has 15 residues. Trimming removed 5 bases from V and 2 bases from J, with 17 bases in between. Germline CDR1 SGHRS, CDR2 YFSETQ.

The J gene is TRBJ2-7, the V gene TRBV28; 7 bases agree with TRBD2. Looked up from germline, CDR1 is MDHEN and CDR2 is SYDVKM. Trimming at V came to 3 bases and at J to 5 bases, leaving 7 bases not matched to a gene. The CDR3 is made up of 14 amino acids. For the CDR3, the DNA is TGTGCCAGCAGTTTGGTGGGAGGGCCCGACGAGCAGTACTTC. It encodes CASSLVGGPDEQYF.

The chain recombines TRBV27 with TRBJ1-4, with D unclear. The ends were cut back, 7 bases at V and 0 bases at J, with 15 bases in the middle. Germline V lookup: CDR1 MNHEY, CDR2 SMNVEV (reference sequence). This CDR3 is built from 16 residues. The CDR3 spells CASKASDRATNEKLFF. As DNA, the CDR3 is TGTGCCAGCAAAGCGTCCGACCGTGCAACTAATGAAAAACTGTTTTTT. The full variable domain, its missing parts supplied by reference TRBV27 and TRBJ1-4, is EAQVTQNPRYLITVTGKKLTVTCSQNMNHEYMSWYRQDPGLGLRQIYYSMNVEVTDKGDVPEGYKVSRKEKRNFPLILESPSPNQTSLYFCASKASDRATNEKLFFGSGTQLSVL.

The rearrangement joins TRBV19 to TRBJ1-5, with TRBD1 as a possible D gene (6 bases). Germline V gene lookup returns CDR1 LNHDA and CDR2 SQIVND (reference sequence). This CDR3 contains 14 residues. V was shortened by 10 bases and J by 3 bases, with 16 bases between the two germline ends. The CDR3 loop reads CATQGLRINQPQHF. The CDR3 DNA sequence: TGTGCCACCCAGGGGTTGAGGATCAATCAGCCCCAGCATTTT.

This rearrangement joins TRBV18 to TRBJ2-7; 10 nucleotides align to TRBD1. Germline CDR1 KGHSH, CDR2 LQKENI. The CDR3 spans 15 residues. V shed 4 bases, J shed 0 bases, and the junction held 3 bases outside the gene matches. CDR3 sequence: CASSLGTGVSYEQYF. The CDR3 DNA reads as TGTGCCAGCTCACTCGGGACAGGGGTCTCCTACGAGCAGTACTTC.

The genes are TRBV27 and TRBJ1-1, with a possible D match to TRBD1 (5 bases). V shed 10 bases and J shed 5 bases, with 17 bases lying between them. The germline gives CDR1 MNHEY, CDR2 SMNVEV (reference sequence). CDR3 length equals 13 residues. The CDR3 DNA follows: TGTGCCACCTCCTCGGGGGGACGGACTGAAGCTTTCTTT. It encodes CATSSGGRTEAFF.

The CDR3 loop reads CASSLSLGEAKNIQYF. The CDR3 bases are TGTGCCAGCAGTTTAAGCCTTGGGGAGGCCAAAAACATTCAGTACTTC. The chain employs TRBV28 and TRBJ2-4, with D maybe TRBD2 (5 bases). Germline V lookup: CDR1 MDHEN, CDR2 SYDVKM. The V end lost 2 bases, the J end lost 1 base, and 12 bases lay between the germline ends. The CDR3 loop spans 16 amino acids.